These 20 T cell receptor beta chains were sequenced from one sample in a study of T cells expressing NK-cell markers. From its re-call of the 5' RACE reads, TCRdb lists each CDR3 protein once, without DNA. The repertoire shows 350,000 to 500,000 distinct CDR3 sequences; the top ten hold 7.3%. Sequences were obtained from blood T cells: a sorted CD56 or NKG2C T cell subset, CD4+ or CD8+ T cells, or bulk PBMC T cells (not recorded which). Every receptor here comes from a woman aged 18 to 69 in good health.

CDR3 amino acids: CASSPANTRELFF. This chain uses TRBV10-1 with TRBJ2-2. CDR3 length equals 13 residues. Germline V gene lookup returns CDR1 WNHNN and CDR2 SYGVQD (reference sequence).

This chain links TRBV29-1 with TRBJ2-7; as DNA is missing, the TRBD2 call by TCRdb cannot be tested. The length of the CDR3 is 14 residues. Germline loops: CDR1 SQVTM, CDR2 ANQGSEA. CDR3 region: CSVRLAGLSYEQYF.

The V call is TRBV2, the J call TRBJ1-4; there is no DNA to check the TCRdb D call of TRBD1. Looked up from germline, CDR1 is SNHLY and CDR2 is FYNNEI. The CDR3 has 15 residues. This CDR3 reads CASSRQARVAEKLFF.

The chain combines TRBV3-1 with TRBJ2-5; TCRdb selects TRBD1, and the lack of DNA leaves this call unchecked. The CDR3 has 16 amino acids. Germline V gene sequence: CDR1 LGHDT, CDR2 YNNKEL (reference sequence). CDR3 protein: CASSPWTGEGQETQYF.

The genes are TRBV7-2 and TRBJ2-5. The CDR3 spans 13 residues. From germline, CDR1 is SGHTA and CDR2 FQGNSA. CDR3 sequence: CASSFIRQETQYF.

V and J are TRBV3-1 and TRBJ2-7. This CDR3 comprises 14 residues. Germline V CDR1 and CDR2: LGHDT, YNNKEL (reference sequence). The CDR3: CASSQEQHSYEQYF.

The chain is built from TRBV12-3 or TRBV12-4 and TRBJ1-4. The CDR3 runs 16 residues. CDR3 in amino acids: CASSGGQATTNEKLFF.

This chain uses TRBV7-2 with TRBJ1-5. This CDR3 has 15 amino acids. CDR1 and CDR2 (germline): SGHTA, FQGNSA. The CDR3 here is CASSTAGPHNQPQHF. Filled out from reference TRBV7-2 and TRBJ1-5, the complete variable domain reads GAGVSQSPSNKVTEKGKDVELRCDPISGHTALYWYRQSLGQGLEFLIYFQGNSAPDKSGLPSDRFSAERTGGSVSTLTIQRTQQEDSAVYLCASSTAGPHNQPQHFGDGTRLSIL.

The V call is TRBV4-3, the J call TRBJ2-3; there is no DNA to check the TCRdb D call of TRBD1. Germline V lookup: CDR1 LGHNA, CDR2 YSLEER. The CDR3 runs 15 residues. This CDR3 is CASSQERWGSHTQYF.

This CDR3 reads CASSFGTGGPSGSPLHF. The V gene is TRBV12-3 or TRBV12-4, the J gene TRBJ1-6; TCRdb proposes TRBD1, but this gene call is untestable without DNA. CDR3 length: 17 residues.

The chain joins TRBV6-1 to TRBJ2-5; TCRdb's D call, TRBD2, is unchecked because there is no DNA. The CDR3 loop spans 14 amino acids. Germline V gene data show CDR1 as MNHNS and CDR2 as SASEGT. This CDR3 is CASSPSWEGETQYF.

V gene TRBV5-4 combines with J gene TRBJ1-1. This CDR3 is built from 13 residues. Germline V CDR1 and CDR2: SGHNT, YYREEE (reference sequence). CDR3 protein: CASSLVDVSEAFF.

The V call is TRBV29-1, the J call TRBJ2-1. The CDR3 totals 14 residues. From germline, CDR1 is SQVTM and CDR2 ANQGSEA. CDR3: CSVLPWSSYNEQFF.

The V and J genes are TRBV20-1 and TRBJ2-5; TCRdb returns TRBD2, unconfirmable since there is no DNA. The length of the CDR3 is 15 residues. Germline V gene data show CDR1 as DFQATT and CDR2 as SNEGSKA (reference sequence). The CDR3 spells CSARGERERQETQYF.

The chain couples TRBV4-1 to TRBJ1-2; TCRdb selects TRBD1, and the lack of DNA leaves this call unchecked. This CDR3 has 14 residues. Germline lookup yields CDR1 MGHRA and CDR2 YSYEKL. CDR3 amino acids: CASSQTDRRYGYTF.

V and J are TRBV4-3 and TRBJ2-1. The CDR3 is made up of 16 amino acids. Looked up from germline, CDR1 is LGHNA and CDR2 is YSLEER. CDR3 amino acids: CASSQDRGGPYNEQFF.

The chain employs TRBV15 and TRBJ2-5; TCRdb selects TRBD1, and the lack of DNA leaves this call unchecked. This CDR3 region has 13 residues. Germline V gene lookup returns CDR1 LNHNV and CDR2 YYDKDF (reference sequence). This CDR3 is CATAARGVETQYF.

This chain uses TRBV27 with TRBJ2-5; TCRdb indicates TRBD2, and absent DNA this call remains unverified. CDR1 is MNHEY and CDR2 is SMNVEV in the germline V gene (reference sequence). There are 16 residues in the CDR3. CDR3 loop: CASSWRGGGMSETQYF.

V usage is TRBV24-1 and J usage is TRBJ2-2; TCRdb outputs TRBD1, but without DNA this stays unchecked. The germline V gene encodes CDR1 KGHDR and CDR2 SFDVKD. The CDR3 contains 15 residues. CDR3 sequence reads: CATSDYMGATGELFF.

The chain couples TRBV12-3 or TRBV12-4 to TRBJ2-1; as DNA is missing, the TRBD1 call by TCRdb cannot be tested. This CDR3 region has 13 residues. This CDR3 is CASSFRGENEQFF.